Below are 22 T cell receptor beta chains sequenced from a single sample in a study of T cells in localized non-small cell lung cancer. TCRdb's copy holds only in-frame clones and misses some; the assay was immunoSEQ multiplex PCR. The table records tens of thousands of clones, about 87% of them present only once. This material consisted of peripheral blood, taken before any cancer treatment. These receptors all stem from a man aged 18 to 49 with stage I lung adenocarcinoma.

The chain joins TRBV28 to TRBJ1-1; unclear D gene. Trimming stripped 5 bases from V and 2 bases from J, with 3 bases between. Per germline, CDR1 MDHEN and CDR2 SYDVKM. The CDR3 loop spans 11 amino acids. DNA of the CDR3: TGTGCCAGCAGTGACAACACTGAAGCTTTCTTT. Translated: CASSDNTEAFF.

The CDR3 is CATTYRDLVHNEQFF. The CDR3, as DNA: TGTGCCACCACCTACCGGGACCTGGTACACAATGAGCAGTTCTTC. This chain links TRBV19 with TRBJ2-1, with D possibly being TRBD1 or TRBD2 (5 bases each). V was shortened by 10 bases and J by 5 bases, with 21 bases between the two germline ends. The germline V gene has CDR1 LNHDA and CDR2 SQIVND (reference sequence). CDR3 length: 15 residues.

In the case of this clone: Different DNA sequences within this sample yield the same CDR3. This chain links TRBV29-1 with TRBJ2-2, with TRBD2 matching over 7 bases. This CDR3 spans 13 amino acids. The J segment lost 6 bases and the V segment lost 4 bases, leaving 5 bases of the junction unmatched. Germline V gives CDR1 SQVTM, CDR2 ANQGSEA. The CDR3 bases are TGCAGCGTTGGGAGGGCGGGGGCCGGGGAGCTGTTTTTT. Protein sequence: CSVGRAGAGELFF.

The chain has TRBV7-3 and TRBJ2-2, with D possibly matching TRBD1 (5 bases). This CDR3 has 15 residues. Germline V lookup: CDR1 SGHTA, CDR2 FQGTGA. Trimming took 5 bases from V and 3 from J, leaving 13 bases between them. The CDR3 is CASSAQGVDTGELFF. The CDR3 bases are TGTGCCAGCAGCGCGCAAGGGGTTGACACCGGGGAGCTGTTTTTT.

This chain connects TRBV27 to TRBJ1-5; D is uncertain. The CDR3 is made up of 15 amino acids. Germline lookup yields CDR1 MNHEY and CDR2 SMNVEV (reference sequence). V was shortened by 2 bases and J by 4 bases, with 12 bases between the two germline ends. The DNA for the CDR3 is TGTGCCAGCAGTTTAAGTCTCAGAGTGAATCAGCCCCAGCATTTT. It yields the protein CASSLSLRVNQPQHF.

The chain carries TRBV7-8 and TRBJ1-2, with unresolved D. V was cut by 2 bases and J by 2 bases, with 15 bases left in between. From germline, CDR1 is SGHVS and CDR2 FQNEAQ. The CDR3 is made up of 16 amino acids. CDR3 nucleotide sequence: TGTGCCAGCAGCTTATCGCAGACTCATCTAAACTATGGCTACACCTTC. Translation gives CASSLSQTHLNYGYTF.

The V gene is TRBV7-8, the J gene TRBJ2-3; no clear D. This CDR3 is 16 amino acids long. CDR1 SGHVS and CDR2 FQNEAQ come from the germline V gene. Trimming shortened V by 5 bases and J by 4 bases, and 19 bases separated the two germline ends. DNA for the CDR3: TGTGCCAGCAGCCCAGACCCACTTAGACTCCCAGATACGCAGTATTTT. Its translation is CASSPDPLRLPDTQYF. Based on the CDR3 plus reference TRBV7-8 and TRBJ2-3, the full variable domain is GAGVSQSPRYKVAKRGQDVALRCDPISGHVSLFWYQQALGQGPEFLTYFQNEAQLDKSGLPSDRFFAERPEGSVSTLKIQRTQQEDSAVYLCASSPDPLRLPDTQYFGPGTRLTVL.

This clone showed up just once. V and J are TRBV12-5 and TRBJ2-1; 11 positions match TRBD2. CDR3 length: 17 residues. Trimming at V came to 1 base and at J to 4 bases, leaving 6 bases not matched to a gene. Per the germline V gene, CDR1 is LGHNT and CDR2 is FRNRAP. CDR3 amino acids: CASGLALTSGVYNEQFF. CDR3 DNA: TGTGCTAGTGGTTTGGCCTTGACTAGCGGGGTGTACAATGAGCAGTTCTTC.

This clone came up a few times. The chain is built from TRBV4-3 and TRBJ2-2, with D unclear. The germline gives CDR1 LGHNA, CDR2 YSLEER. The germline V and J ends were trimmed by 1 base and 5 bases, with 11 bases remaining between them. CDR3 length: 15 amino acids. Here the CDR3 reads CASSQVAGATGELFF. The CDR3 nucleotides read TGCGCCAGCAGCCAAGTTGCCGGAGCTACCGGGGAGCTGTTTTTT.

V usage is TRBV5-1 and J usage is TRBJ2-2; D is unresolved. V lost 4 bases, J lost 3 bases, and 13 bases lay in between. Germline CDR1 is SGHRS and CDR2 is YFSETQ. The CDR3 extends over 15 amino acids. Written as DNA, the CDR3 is TGCGCCAGCAGCCCCGCAGGTGAGGACACCGGGGAGCTGTTTTTT. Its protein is CASSPAGEDTGELFF. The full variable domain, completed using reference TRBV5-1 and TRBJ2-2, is KAGVTQTPRYLIKTRGQQVTLSCSPISGHRSVSWYQQTPGQGLQFLFEYFSETQRNKGNFPGRFSGRQFSNSRSEMNVSTLELGDSALYLCASSPAGEDTGELFFGEGSRLTVL.

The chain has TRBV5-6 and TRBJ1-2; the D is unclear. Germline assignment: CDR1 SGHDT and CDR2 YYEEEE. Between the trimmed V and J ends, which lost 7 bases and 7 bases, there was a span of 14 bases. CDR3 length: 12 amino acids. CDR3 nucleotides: TGTGCCAGCCTGGCCGGGCCGGGTGGCTACACCTTC. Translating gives CASLAGPGGYTF.

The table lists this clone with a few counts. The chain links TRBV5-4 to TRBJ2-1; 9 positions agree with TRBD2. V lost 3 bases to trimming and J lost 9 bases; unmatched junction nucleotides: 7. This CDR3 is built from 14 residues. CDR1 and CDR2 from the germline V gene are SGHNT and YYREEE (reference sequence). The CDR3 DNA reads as TGTGCCAGCAGCTGGGCTAGAGCGGGGGGTGAGCAGTTCTTC. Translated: CASSWARAGGEQFF.

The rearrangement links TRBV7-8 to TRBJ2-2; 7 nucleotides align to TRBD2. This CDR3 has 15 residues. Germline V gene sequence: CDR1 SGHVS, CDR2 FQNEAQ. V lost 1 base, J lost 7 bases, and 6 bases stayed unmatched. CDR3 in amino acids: CASSLVRLADGELFF. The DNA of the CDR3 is TGTGCCAGCAGCTTAGTAAGACTAGCCGACGGGGAGCTGTTTTTT.

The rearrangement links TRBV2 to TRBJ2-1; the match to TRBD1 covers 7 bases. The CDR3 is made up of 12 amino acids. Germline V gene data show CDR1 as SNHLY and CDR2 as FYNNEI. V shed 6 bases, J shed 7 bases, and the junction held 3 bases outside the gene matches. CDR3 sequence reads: CASRDRVNEQFF. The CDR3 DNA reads TGTGCCAGCAGAGACAGGGTTAATGAGCAGTTCTTC.

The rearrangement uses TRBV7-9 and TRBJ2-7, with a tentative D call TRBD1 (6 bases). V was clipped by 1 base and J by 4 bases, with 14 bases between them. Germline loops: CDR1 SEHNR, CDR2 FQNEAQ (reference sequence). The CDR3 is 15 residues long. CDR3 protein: CASSLGAGQIYEQYF. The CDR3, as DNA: TGTGCCAGCAGCTTAGGGGCCGGACAGATTTACGAGCAGTACTTC.

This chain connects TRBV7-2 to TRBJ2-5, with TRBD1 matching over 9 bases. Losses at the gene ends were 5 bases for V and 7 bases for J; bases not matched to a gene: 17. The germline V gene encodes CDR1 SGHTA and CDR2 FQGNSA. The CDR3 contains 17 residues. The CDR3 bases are TGTGCCAGCAGCACAGGCACAGGGGGCTATGCAGGTGGGACCCAGTACTTC. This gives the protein CASSTGTGGYAGGTQYF.

DNA of the CDR3: TGTGCCAGCAGTTCAACCCCTACAGGTCTATATGGCTACACCTTC. It specifies CASSSTPTGLYGYTF. The V and J genes are TRBV5-4 and TRBJ1-2, with D perhaps TRBD1 (5 bases). The CDR3 loop spans 15 amino acids. From germline, CDR1 is SGHNT and CDR2 YYREEE (reference sequence). Trimming removed 5 bases at V and 5 bases at J, with 19 bases between.

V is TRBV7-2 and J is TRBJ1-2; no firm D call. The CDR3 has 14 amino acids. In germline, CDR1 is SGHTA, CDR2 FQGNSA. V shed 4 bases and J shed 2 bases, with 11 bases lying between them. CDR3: CASSYSNPNYGYTF. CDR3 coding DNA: TGTGCCAGCAGCTATTCCAACCCAAACTATGGCTACACCTTC.

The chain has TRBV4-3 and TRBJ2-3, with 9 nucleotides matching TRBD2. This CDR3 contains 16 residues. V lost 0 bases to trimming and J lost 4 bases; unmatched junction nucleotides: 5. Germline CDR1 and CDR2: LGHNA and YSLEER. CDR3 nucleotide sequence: TGCGCCAGCAGCCAAGAGATCCTAGCGGGGCCAGATACGCAGTATTTT. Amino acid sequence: CASSQEILAGPDTQYF.

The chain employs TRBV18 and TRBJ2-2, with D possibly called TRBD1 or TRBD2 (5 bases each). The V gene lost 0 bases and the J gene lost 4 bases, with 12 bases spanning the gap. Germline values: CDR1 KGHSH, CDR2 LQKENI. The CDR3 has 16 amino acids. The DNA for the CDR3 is TGTGCCAGCTCACCACCAGGGAGTGGGGCCACCGGGGAGCTGTTTTTT. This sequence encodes CASSPPGSGATGELFF. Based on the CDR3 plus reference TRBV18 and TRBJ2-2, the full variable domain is NAGVMQNPRHLVRRRGQEARLRCSPMKGHSHVYWYRQLPEEGLKFMVYLQKENIIDESGMPKERFSAEFPKEGPSILRIQQVVRGDSAAYFCASSPPGSGATGELFFGEGSRLTVL.

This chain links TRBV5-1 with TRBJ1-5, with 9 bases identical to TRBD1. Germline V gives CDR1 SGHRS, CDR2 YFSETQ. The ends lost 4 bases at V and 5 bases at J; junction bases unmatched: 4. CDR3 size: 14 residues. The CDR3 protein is CASSPGQGDQPQHF. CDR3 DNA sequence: TGCGCCAGCAGCCCGGGACAGGGTGATCAGCCCCAGCATTTT.

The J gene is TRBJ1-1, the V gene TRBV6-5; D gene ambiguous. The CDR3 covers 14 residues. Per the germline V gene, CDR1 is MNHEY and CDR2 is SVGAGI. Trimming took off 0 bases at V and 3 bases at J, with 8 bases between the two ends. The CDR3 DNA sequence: TGTGCCAGCAGTTACTCGCGGTGGGACACTGAAGCTTTCTTT. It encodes CASSYSRWDTEAFF.